Listed below are T cell receptor beta chains from one sample, sequenced in a study of cytomegalovirus exposure and HLA in healthy donors. TCRdb's table, derived via immunoSEQ multiplex PCR, lists solely in-frame clones and lacks some. The data hold about 41,000 clones, with more than 65% observed a single time. Sequencing was performed on PBMCs. These TCRs come from a middle-aged man in good health and CMV-seronegative. The CDR3 runs from the conserved cysteine through the conserved F or W. The order of the fields is V gene, clone size, D gene, J gene, CDR3 protein, CDR3 DNA. The D gene is left open where the match is weak. Clone size is shown for a subset of rows, as once, few, many or a class of expanded clone.

TRBV9	NA	TRBD1	TRBJ2-1	CASSPTGDSYNEQFF	TGTGCCAGCAGCCCCACAGGGGACTCCTACAATGAGCAGTTCTTC
TRBV5-1	once	NA	TRBJ1-2	CASKDSGNYGYTF	TGCGCCAGCAAGGACAGTGGAAACTATGGCTACACCTTC
TRBV18	few	NA	TRBJ2-3	CASSPSGYSDTQYF	TGTGCCAGCTCACCATCCGGGTATTCAGATACGCAGTATTTT
TRBV7-3	NA	NA	TRBJ2-7	CASSLTPDRAGRDEQYF	TGTGCCAGCAGCTTAACTCCGGACAGGGCGGGGAGGGACGAGCAGTACTTC
TRBV9	NA	TRBD2	TRBJ2-3	CASSVGLAGNADTQYF	TGTGCCAGCAGCGTGGGACTAGCGGGAAACGCAGATACGCAGTATTTT
TRBV7-9	NA	TRBD2	TRBJ2-1	CASITSGKYNEQFF	TGTGCCAGCATAACTAGCGGGAAGTACAATGAGCAGTTCTTC
TRBV7-9	NA	TRBD2	TRBJ2-2	CASSGRAGGELFF	TGTGCCAGCAGCGGGAGGGCAGGCGGGGAGCTGTTTTTT
TRBV27	NA	NA	TRBJ2-3	CASSLSPLGTDTQYF	TGTGCCAGCAGTTTATCTCCCTTAGGCACAGATACGCAGTATTTT
TRBV4-1	NA	TRBD1	TRBJ1-3	CASSQEGQGINTIYF	TGCGCCAGCAGCCAAGAAGGACAGGGGATAAACACCATATATTTT
TRBV6-5	NA	NA	TRBJ1-4	CASRTGGAANEKLFF	TGTGCCAGCAGAACCGGGGGGGCTGCTAATGAAAAACTGTTTTTT
TRBV6-5	NA	NA	TRBJ2-3	CASSPRGRGSDTQYF	TGTGCCAGCAGTCCGCGGGGCAGAGGATCCGATACGCAGTATTTT
TRBV7-2	NA	TRBD2	TRBJ2-7	CASSFYEPFGGGVIYEQYF	TGTGCCAGCAGCTTTTATGAGCCGTTCGGCGGGGGAGTTATCTACGAGCAGTACTTC
TRBV18	NA	NA	TRBJ2-1	CASSATRYNEQFF	TGTGCCAGCTCAGCGACTAGGTACAATGAGCAGTTCTTC
TRBV9	NA	NA	TRBJ2-1	CASSVGRGTYNEQFF	TGTGCCAGCAGCGTAGGAAGGGGGACCTACAATGAGCAGTTCTTC
TRBV2	NA	NA	TRBJ1-4	CASLRTGYEKLFF	TGTGCCAGCCTTAGGACGGGGTACGAAAAACTGTTTTTT
TRBV5-4	NA	NA	TRBJ2-3	CASSLLDAGTDTQYF	TGTGCCAGCAGCTTGCTAGACGCCGGCACAGATACGCAGTATTTT
TRBV29-1	NA	NA	TRBJ2-2	CSAARQGSAGELFF	TGCAGCGCTGCTCGGCAGGGGAGTGCCGGGGAGCTGTTTTTT
TRBV6-6	once	NA	TRBJ1-4	CASRERKGGIEKLFF	TGTGCCAGCAGGGAAAGGAAGGGAGGGATAGAAAAACTGTTTTTT
TRBV28	NA	TRBD1	TRBJ2-7	CASSSTGAKAYEQYF	TGTGCCAGCAGTTCTACAGGGGCCAAAGCCTACGAGCAGTACTTC
TRBV18	NA	NA	TRBJ1-6	CASSPQGKGGDSPLHF	TGTGCCAGCTCACCACAAGGTAAGGGGGGGGATTCACCCCTCCACTTT
TRBV19	few	NA	TRBJ1-5	CASSDDFSNQPQHF	TGTGCCAGTAGCGACGACTTTAGCAATCAGCCCCAGCATTTT
TRBV5-1	NA	NA	TRBJ2-5	CASTGNQETQYF	TGCGCCAGCACGGGGAATCAAGAGACCCAGTACTTC
TRBV19	NA	TRBD2	TRBJ2-7	CASSIMASGSQDEQYF	TGTGCCAGTAGTATAATGGCTAGCGGGAGTCAGGACGAGCAGTACTTC
TRBV18	NA	NA	TRBJ1-4	CASSPPFGESIGQKLFF	TGTGCCAGCTCACCACCGTTCGGGGAGTCCATAGGTCAAAAACTGTTTTTT
TRBV5-4	NA	NA	TRBJ1-2	CASSLEGDYTF	TGTGCCAGCAGCTTGGAGGGGGACTACACCTTC
TRBV6-4	NA	NA	TRBJ2-7	CASFSLYEQYF	TGTGCCAGCTTTTCCCTTTACGAGCAGTACTTC
TRBV6-5	NA	TRBD2	TRBJ2-7	CASRGRGYEQYF	TGTGCCAGCAGAGGGAGGGGCTACGAGCAGTACTTC
TRBV6-1	once	TRBD2	TRBJ2-1	CASSFWTRATDEQFF	TGTGCCAGCAGTTTCTGGACTAGAGCTACCGATGAGCAGTTCTTC
TRBV4-1	NA	NA	TRBJ2-5	CASSRSGAGIKETQYF	TGCGCCAGCAGCCGCTCCGGTGCAGGGATAAAAGAGACCCAGTACTTC
TRBV4-3	NA	NA	TRBJ1-2	CASSQRLAKQGRVHGYTF	TGCGCCAGCAGCCAACGTCTAGCAAAGCAGGGGAGGGTCCATGGCTACACCTTC
TRBV5-4	NA	TRBD1	TRBJ2-7	CASSATGGNEQYF	TGTGCCAGCAGCGCTACAGGGGGGAACGAGCAGTACTTC
TRBV19	few	TRBD2	TRBJ2-3	CASTSGRLAFDTQYF	TGTGCCAGTACTAGCGGGAGACTGGCGTTTGATACGCAGTATTTT
TRBV19	NA	TRBD1	TRBJ1-2	CASSAPRTGLYGYTF	TGTGCCAGTAGTGCCCCAAGGACAGGCCTCTATGGCTACACCTTC
TRBV7-2	NA	NA	TRBJ1-6	CASRQQSSYNSPLHF	TGTGCCAGCAGACAACAGAGCTCCTATAATTCACCCCTCCACTTT
TRBV7-9	NA	TRBD2	TRBJ2-3	CASSPQRGGRTDTQYF	TGTGCCAGCAGCCCTCAGCGGGGGGGCCGGACAGATACGCAGTATTTT
TRBV4-1	NA	NA	TRBJ2-7	CASSYQEETYEQYF	TGCGCCAGCAGCTACCAAGAGGAGACCTACGAGCAGTACTTC
TRBV7-9	once	NA	TRBJ2-5	CASSLDWPQYF	TGTGCCAGCAGCTTAGATTGGCCCCAGTACTTC
TRBV6-1	NA	NA	TRBJ2-5	CASSDRVSWETQYF	TGTGCCAGCAGTGACAGAGTTAGCTGGGAGACCCAGTACTTC
TRBV5-8	NA	TRBD1	TRBJ1-1	CASSPGQVNTEAFF	TGTGCCAGCAGCCCGGGACAGGTGAACACTGAAGCTTTCTTT
TRBV9	NA	TRBD2	TRBJ2-7	CASSTGLAGPDEQYF	TGTGCCAGCAGCACAGGACTAGCGGGGCCTGACGAGCAGTACTTC
TRBV6-6	NA	NA	TRBJ1-1	CASRPGGGTEAFF	TGTGCCAGCAGACCCGGGGGGGGGACTGAAGCTTTCTTT
TRBV9	once	TRBD2	TRBJ2-3	CASRASGSSTDTQYF	TGTGCCAGCAGAGCAAGCGGGAGTAGCACAGATACGCAGTATTTT
TRBV30	NA	NA	TRBJ2-7	CAWSHSAAYEQYF	TGTGCCTGGAGTCATTCGGCGGCCTACGAGCAGTACTTC
TRBV5-1	NA	TRBD2	TRBJ2-5	CASWQEGGETQYF	TGCGCCAGCTGGCAAGAGGGAGGGGAGACCCAGTACTTC